The T cell receptor (beta chain) under discussion was sequenced for a study of CD8 T cells in ankylosing spondylitis. Study-wide results and limits: Blood of patients with ankylosing spondylitis appeared to be characterized by a TCR beta motif of eight highly homologous variants. Disease-associated clones were reportedly significantly overrepresented in matched ankylosing spondylitis synovial fluid.

Comment on this clonotype: What it binds is unknown.

Germline CDR1 reads SQVTM; CDR2 reads ANQGSEA. V lost 7 bases to trimming and J lost 3 bases; unmatched junction nucleotides: 12. The CDR3 is 14 residues long. TCR beta libraries were made by quantitative 5'-RACE with molecular barcodes. From the 5' RACE reads, TCRdb called clonotypes with MiXCR, one entry per CDR3 protein. This table has roughly 230,000 distinct CDR3 sequences, 18% appearing once. The V call is TRBV29-1, the J call TRBJ2-7, with 7 bases that match TRBD2. This clonotype was sampled from a male donor with ankylosing spondylitis or in good health (not recorded which). What was sequenced was blood, either unsorted or a sorted T cell fraction (not recorded which). The CDR3 loop reads CSGGPGLSVYEQYF. DNA for the CDR3: TGCAGCGGGGGACCGGGACTATCGGTCTACGAGCAGTACTTC.